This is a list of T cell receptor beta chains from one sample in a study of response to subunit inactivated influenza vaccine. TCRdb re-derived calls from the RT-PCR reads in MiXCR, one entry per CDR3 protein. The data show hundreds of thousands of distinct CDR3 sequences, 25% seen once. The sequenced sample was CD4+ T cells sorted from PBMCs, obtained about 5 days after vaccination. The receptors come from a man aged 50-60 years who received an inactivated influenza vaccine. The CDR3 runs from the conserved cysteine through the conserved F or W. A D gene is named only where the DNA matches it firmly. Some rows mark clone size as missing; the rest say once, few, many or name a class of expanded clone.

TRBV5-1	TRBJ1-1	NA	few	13	CASRAGENTEAFF	TGCGCCAGCAGGGCCGGGGAGAACACTGAAGCTTTCTTT
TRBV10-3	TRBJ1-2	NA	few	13	CAIGSGTPYGYTF	TGTGCCATCGGTTCGGGGACCCCCTATGGCTACACCTTC
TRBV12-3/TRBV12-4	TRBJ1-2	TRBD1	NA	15	CASSLNRQGEYGYTF	TGTGCCAGCAGTTTAAACAGACAGGGCGAGTACGGCTACACCTTC
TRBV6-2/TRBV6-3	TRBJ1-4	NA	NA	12	CASSYSGSWMFF	TGTGCCAGCAGTTATAGCGGCTCATGGATGTTTTTT
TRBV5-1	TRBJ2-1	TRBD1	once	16	CASSIGGQAPYNEQFF	TGCGCCAGCAGCATTGGGGGACAGGCCCCCTACAATGAGCAGTTCTTC
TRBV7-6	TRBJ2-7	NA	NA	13	CASSRDGDYEQYF	TGTGCCAGCAGCCGGGACGGGGACTACGAGCAGTACTTC
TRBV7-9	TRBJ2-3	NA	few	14	CASSLEARTDTQYF	TGTGCCAGCAGCTTAGAGGCGCGGACAGATACGCAGTATTTT
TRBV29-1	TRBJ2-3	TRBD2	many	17	CSVEWASGRATADTQYF	TGCAGCGTTGAATGGGCTAGCGGGAGGGCCACCGCAGATACGCAGTATTTT
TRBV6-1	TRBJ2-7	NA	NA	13	CASKRTNLYEQYF	TGTGCCAGCAAACGGACTAATCTTTACGAGCAGTACTTC
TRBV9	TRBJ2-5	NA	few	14	CASSPRLRQETQYF	TGTGCCAGCAGCCCTCGCCTGCGCCAAGAGACCCAGTACTTC
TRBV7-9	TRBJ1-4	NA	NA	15	CASSLGIGSGEKLFF	TGTGCCAGCAGCTTAGGGATCGGCTCGGGGGAAAAACTGTTTTTT
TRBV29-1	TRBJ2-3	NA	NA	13	CSVEKESTDTQYF	TGCAGCGTTGAGAAGGAAAGCACAGATACGCAGTATTTT
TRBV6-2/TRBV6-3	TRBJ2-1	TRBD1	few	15	CASNRNTGAGNEQFF	TGTGCCAGCAATCGGAACACAGGGGCTGGAAATGAGCAGTTCTTC
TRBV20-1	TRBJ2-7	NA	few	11	CSASPQYEQYF	TGCAGTGCTAGTCCGCAGTACGAGCAGTACTTC
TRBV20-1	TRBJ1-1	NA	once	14	CSAPKGGRGTEAFF	TGCAGTGCTCCCAAGGGGGGTCGGGGCACTGAAGCTTTCTTT
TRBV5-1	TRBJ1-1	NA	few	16	CASSLGPAQMNTEAFF	TGCGCCAGCAGCTTGGGGCCAGCGCAGATGAACACTGAAGCTTTCTTT
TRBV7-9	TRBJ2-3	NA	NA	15	CASSPLKALGDTQYF	TGTGCCAGCAGCCCTCTAAAGGCCCTAGGGGATACGCAGTATTTT
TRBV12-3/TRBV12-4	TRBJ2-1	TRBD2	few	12	CASSLSSGYQFF	TGTGCCAGCAGTTTATCTAGCGGATATCAGTTCTTC
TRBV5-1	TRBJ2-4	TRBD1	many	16	CASSLRTGEPKNIQYF	TGCGCCAGCAGCCTCAGGACAGGGGAGCCCAAAAACATTCAGTACTTC
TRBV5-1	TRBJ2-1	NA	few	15	CASSLRDSTYNEQFF	TGCGCCAGCAGCTTGAGGGACTCTACCTACAATGAGCAGTTCTTC
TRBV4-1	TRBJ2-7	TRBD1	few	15	CASSRSGTGGYEQYF	TGCGCCAGCAGCCGTTCCGGGACAGGGGGTTACGAGCAGTACTTC
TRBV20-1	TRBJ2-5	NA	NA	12	CSASEDAETQYF	TGCAGTGCTAGTGAGGACGCAGAGACCCAGTACTTC
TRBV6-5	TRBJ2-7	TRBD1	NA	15	CASSYSINRGYEQYF	TGTGCCAGCAGTTACTCGATAAACAGGGGGTACGAGCAGTACTTC
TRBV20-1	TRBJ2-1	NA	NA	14	CSARGSGAYNEQFF	TGCAGTGCTAGGGGTTCGGGAGCGTACAATGAGCAGTTCTTC
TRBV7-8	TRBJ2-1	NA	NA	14	CASSVRTGTNEQFF	TGTGCCAGCAGCGTCCGTACCGGAACCAATGAGCAGTTCTTC
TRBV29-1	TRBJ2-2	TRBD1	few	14	CSAGQGANTGELFF	TGCAGCGCCGGACAGGGGGCAAACACCGGGGAGCTGTTTTTT
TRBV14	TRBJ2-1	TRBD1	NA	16	CASRQSRQGSYNEQFF	TGTGCCAGCAGACAGAGCCGACAGGGCTCCTACAATGAGCAGTTCTTC
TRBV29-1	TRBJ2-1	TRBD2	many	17	CSVEGTGLAGTHNEQFF	TGCAGCGTTGAAGGTACCGGACTAGCGGGGACCCACAATGAGCAGTTCTTC
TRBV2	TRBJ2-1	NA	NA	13	CASISNRGNEQFF	TGTGCCAGCATTAGTAATAGAGGCAATGAGCAGTTCTTC
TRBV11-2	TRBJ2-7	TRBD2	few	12	CASSIAGGFQYF	TGTGCCAGCAGCATAGCGGGGGGCTTCCAGTACTTC
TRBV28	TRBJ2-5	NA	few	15	CASSPLRTDQETQYF	TGTGCCAGCAGTCCACTCCGGACGGATCAAGAGACCCAGTACTTC
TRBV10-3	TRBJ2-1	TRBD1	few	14	CAISGRGRRNEQFF	TGTGCCATCAGTGGCAGGGGGCGCAGAAATGAGCAGTTCTTC
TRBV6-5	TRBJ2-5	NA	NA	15	CASSYVSGGEETQYF	TGTGCCAGCAGTTACGTCTCCGGGGGAGAAGAGACCCAGTACTTC
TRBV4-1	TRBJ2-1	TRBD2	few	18	CASSQRTSGGQIYNEQFF	TGCGCCAGCAGCCAAAGGACTAGCGGGGGGCAAATTTACAATGAGCAGTTCTTC
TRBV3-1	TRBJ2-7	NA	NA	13	CASSQTPGAEQYF	TGTGCCAGCAGCCAAACACCAGGGGCCGAGCAGTACTTC
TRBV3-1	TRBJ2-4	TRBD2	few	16	CASSPRLAVAKNIQYF	TGTGCCAGCAGCCCTAGACTAGCGGTTGCCAAAAACATTCAGTACTTC
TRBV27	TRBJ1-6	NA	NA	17	CASTHIRTGIRDSPLHF	TGTGCCAGCACCCACATTAGAACAGGGATAAGAGATTCACCCCTCCACTTT
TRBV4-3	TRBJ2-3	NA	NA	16	CASSQGPLGSTDTQYF	TGCGCCAGCAGCCAAGGGCCCTTGGGCAGCACAGATACGCAGTATTTT
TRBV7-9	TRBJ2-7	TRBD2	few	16	CASSRDGLAGRVEQYF	TGTGCCAGCAGCCGAGATGGACTAGCGGGTAGGGTCGAGCAGTACTTC
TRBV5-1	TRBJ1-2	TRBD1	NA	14	CASSLGGQEYGYTF	TGCGCCAGCAGCTTGGGAGGACAGGAATATGGCTACACCTTC
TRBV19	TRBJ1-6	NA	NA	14	CASSIQGKDSPLHF	TGTGCCAGTAGTATACAGGGGAAGGATTCACCCCTCCACTTT
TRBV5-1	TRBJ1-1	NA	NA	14	CASSPGSLGTEAFF	TGCGCCAGCAGCCCGGGATCCCTTGGCACTGAAGCTTTCTTT
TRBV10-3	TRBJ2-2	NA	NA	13	CAISQGSAGELFF	TGTGCCATCAGCCAGGGCAGCGCCGGGGAGCTGTTTTTT
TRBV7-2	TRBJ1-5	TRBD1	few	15	CASSLAGTGNQPQHF	TGTGCCAGCAGCCTAGCCGGGACAGGGAATCAGCCCCAGCATTTT
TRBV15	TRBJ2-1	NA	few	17	CATSRDLLGGDVNEQFF	TGTGCCACCAGCAGAGATCTGCTAGGGGGGGATGTCAATGAGCAGTTCTTC
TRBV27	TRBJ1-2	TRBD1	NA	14	CASSWDRGNYGYTF	TGTGCCAGCAGTTGGGACAGGGGGAACTATGGCTACACCTTC
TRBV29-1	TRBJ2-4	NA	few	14	CSVETRGAKNIQYF	TGCAGCGTTGAAACTCGAGGGGCCAAAAACATTCAGTACTTC
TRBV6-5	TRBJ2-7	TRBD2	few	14	CASSSSGRAYEQYF	TGTGCCAGCAGTTCTAGCGGGAGGGCCTACGAGCAGTACTTC
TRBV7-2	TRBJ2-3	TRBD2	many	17	CASSLSGTSSLVDTQYF	TGTGCCAGCAGCTTGTCCGGGACTAGCTCCTTGGTAGATACGCAGTATTTT